Below are 9 T cell receptor beta chains sequenced from a single sample in a study of early T cells in non-severe SARS-CoV-2 infection. One entry per CDR3 protein results from TCRdb running MiXCR on the 5' RACE reads. The table shows roughly 110,000 distinct CDR3 sequences, with 8.5% to 14% occurring only once. The sequenced sample consisted of whole blood. These receptors all stem from an adult who was a healthcare worker with PCR-confirmed SARS-CoV-2 infection or an uninfected control (not recorded which).

This clonotype was found many times. The chain couples TRBV6-5 to TRBJ1-1, with D tentatively TRBD1 (5 bases). The CDR3 totals 14 residues. V was cut by 4 bases and J by 2 bases, with 11 bases left in between. CDR1 is MNHEY, CDR2 SVGAGI, per germline. This CDR3 reads CASSSGGRNTEAFF. The CDR3 bases are TGTGCCAGCAGTTCGGGGGGACGAAACACTGAAGCTTTCTTT.

The rearrangement joins TRBV10-1 to TRBJ2-5, with D perhaps matching TRBD1 or TRBD2 (5 bases each). The CDR3 has 22 amino acids. V was cut by 7 bases and J by 2 bases, with 38 bases left in between. Germline CDR1 reads WNHNN; CDR2 reads SYGVQD (reference sequence). The CDR3 here is CASTGAEEQASHYGAPQETQYF. In nucleotides, the CDR3 is TGCGCCAGCACGGGTGCGGAGGAACAGGCGTCGCACTACGGAGCGCCACAAGAGACCCAGTACTTC.

The rearrangement links TRBV7-9 to TRBJ1-2; tentatively, D is TRBD1 (5 bases). This CDR3 spans 14 amino acids. V lost 3 bases and J lost 4, with 12 bases in between. Germline V gene lookup returns CDR1 SEHNR and CDR2 FQNEAQ (reference sequence). CDR3 loop: CASSLADRPYGYTF. The CDR3 DNA sequence: TGTGCCAGCAGCTTGGCCGACAGACCCTATGGCTACACCTTC.

This clonotype has ten or more counts. The chain employs TRBV28 and TRBJ2-2, with D perhaps TRBD1 (6 bases). Trimming removed 8 bases from V and 8 bases from J, with 15 bases in between. The germline gives CDR1 MDHEN, CDR2 SYDVKM. CDR3 length: 13 amino acids. The CDR3 loop is CASGGSARGELFF. The CDR3, as DNA: TGTGCCAGCGGGGGCTCGGCGCGAGGGGAGCTGTTTTTT.

In this sample, this clonotype turned up a few times. The rearrangement uses TRBV20-1 and TRBJ2-7; TRBD2 matches 16 bases. The germline V gene encodes CDR1 DFQATT and CDR2 SNEGSKA (reference sequence). This CDR3 comprises 18 residues. The junction had 11 bases not matched to a gene; V was cut back by 1 base and J by 5 bases. The CDR3 reads CSARGPGLAGGPWDEQYF. In DNA, the CDR3 is TGCAGTGCTAGAGGGCCGGGACTAGCGGGAGGGCCATGGGACGAGCAGTACTTC.

The sample holds many counts of this clonotype. The genes are TRBV12-3 or TRBV12-4 and TRBJ1-2, with D possibly being TRBD1 (5 bases). Trimming cost V 3 bases and J 12 bases, with 17 bases left between them. CDR3 size: 13 residues. CDR3 loop: CASSFGQPVGDTF. The CDR3 nucleotides read TGTGCCAGCAGTTTTGGACAACCGGTGGGCGACACCTTC.

This clonotype came up a few times. This sequence joins TRBV5-4 and TRBJ2-3; 7 nucleotides match TRBD2. Germline CDR1 SGHNT, CDR2 YYREEE (reference sequence). With 0 bases clipped from V and 4 bases from J, the junction kept 5 bases outside the gene matches. The CDR3 has 15 amino acids. CDR3 residues: CASSLAGLESDTQYF. The CDR3 DNA reads as TGTGCCAGCAGCTTGGCTGGACTAGAATCAGATACGCAGTATTTT.

The J gene is TRBJ1-2, the V gene TRBV29-1, with D possibly matching TRBD1 (6 bases). Trimming took 3 bases from V and 5 from J, leaving 16 bases between them. There are 14 residues in the CDR3. The germline V gene encodes CDR1 SQVTM and CDR2 ANQGSEA. The CDR3 DNA reads TGCAGCGTTGATGGGGGCCAGGCGGGATATGGCTACACCTTC. Its translation is CSVDGGQAGYGYTF. Looking up the rest from reference TRBV29-1 and TRBJ1-2 gives the full variable domain: SAVISQKPSRDICQRGTSLTIQCQVDSQVTMMFWYRQQPGQSLTLIATANQGSEATYESGFVIDKFPISRPNLTFSTLTVSNMSPEDSSIYLCSVDGGQAGYGYTFGSGTRLTVV.

The chain couples TRBV5-1 to TRBJ2-7, with no clear D. The CDR3 spans 14 residues. V was trimmed by 0 bases and J by 0 bases, leaving 7 bases between them. Germline-derived CDR1 and CDR2 are SGHRS and YFSETQ. CDR3 in amino acids: CASSLEWSSYEQYF. CDR3 DNA: TGCGCCAGCAGCTTGGAATGGAGCTCCTACGAGCAGTACTTC.